The clone carrying this TCR beta chain has just a few counts. This sample was taken from a study of T cells of healthy individuals. Via MiXCR, TCRdb re-called the 5' RACE reads, giving one row per CDR3 protein. The sample comprises approximately 52,000 distinct CDR3 sequences, under 15% of which are singletons, and roughly 16% rests with the top ten. This CDR3 region has 14 residues. Germline values: CDR1 SGDLS, CDR2 YYNGEE. The junction had 3 bases not matched to a gene; V was cut back by 7 bases and J by 1 base. The gene calls are TRBV9 and TRBJ2-3; TRBD2 aligns across 10 bases. The TCR originated in a human donor in good health. CDR3 sequence: CASGGLAGTDTQYF. CDR3 bases: TGTGCCAGCGGAGGACTAGCGGGCACAGATACGCAGTATTTT.